This entry lists 25 T cell receptor beta chains sequenced from one sample in a study of cytomegalovirus exposure and HLA in healthy donors (dated by TCRdb to the late 2010s). Library preparation used the immunoSEQ multiplex PCR assay. A mixture of 60 forward primers for TCR Vbeta segments and 13 reverse primers for TCR Jbeta segments was used in the multiplex PCR. Sourced from immuneACCESS, this table was stored by TCRdb with only in-frame sequences that have V and J called. A share of the clones is absent; for the studies checked, an unresolved V gene accounts for under half, and the remainder has no known explanation. Within this sample are roughly 250,000 clones, with over 70% of them counted one time only. The ten biggest clones cover 0.3% of the sample. Sequenced sample: PBMCs. These receptor sequences come from a girl aged 2 to 9 in good health and CMV-seronegative.

This chain connects TRBV27 to TRBJ2-6, with unresolved D. Germline assignment: CDR1 MNHEY and CDR2 SMNVEV (reference sequence). Trimming shortened V by 6 bases and J by 0 bases, and 18 bases separated the two germline ends. This CDR3 region has 18 residues. The CDR3 region has the DNA TGTGCCAGCAGCCTTATGGCATCCCCTTTCTCTGGGGCCAACGTCCTGACTTTC. Its translation: CASSLMASPFSGANVLTF.

The CDR3 sequence is CSVEWASAYGYTF. The CDR3 DNA sequence: TGCAGCGTTGAATGGGCCAGTGCTTATGGCTACACCTTC. V and J are TRBV29-1 and TRBJ1-2, with unresolved D. The germline V gene has CDR1 SQVTM and CDR2 ANQGSEA. The CDR3 is 13 residues long. Trimming took off 2 bases at V and 5 bases at J, with 12 bases between the two ends.

This chain uses TRBV10-3 with TRBJ2-1, with 12 bases aligning to TRBD2. Per the germline V gene, CDR1 is ENHRY and CDR2 is SYGVKD. V gave up 7 bases and J gave up 1 base; unmatched junction bases: 5. There are 16 residues in the CDR3. CDR3 sequence (DNA): TGTGCCATCACCGAGACTAGCGGGAGTTCCTACAATGAGCAGTTCTTC. Amino acids: CAITETSGSSYNEQFF.

The V and J genes are TRBV6-1 and TRBJ1-5; a possible D gene is TRBD1 (6 bases). CDR3 length equals 17 residues. Trimming removed 4 bases from V and 1 base from J, with 17 bases in between. From germline, CDR1 is MNHNS and CDR2 SASEGT. The CDR3, as DNA: TGTGCCAGCAGTGTACAGGGAGGGCTTTACAGCAATCAGCCCCAGCATTTT. Amino acid sequence: CASSVQGGLYSNQPQHF.

The rearrangement uses TRBV15 and TRBJ1-2; 7 positions match TRBD1. Germline V gene data show CDR1 as LNHNV and CDR2 as YYDKDF (reference sequence). The CDR3 sequence is 15 residues long. J lost 1 base, V lost 0 bases, and 2 bases had no gene match. CDR3 nucleotides: TGTGCCACCAGCAGAGACAGGGGGAATAACTATGGCTACACCTTC. It encodes CATSRDRGNNYGYTF.

The V and J genes are TRBV5-4 and TRBJ2-7; possibly TRBD1 for D (5 bases). The CDR3 is 14 residues long. Germline V gene sequence: CDR1 SGHNT, CDR2 YYREEE (reference sequence). Trimming stripped 4 bases from V and 6 bases from J, with 17 bases between. This chain's CDR3 is CASSHPVGQGEQYF. The CDR3, as DNA: TGTGCCAGCAGCCACCCCGTCGGGCAGGGCGAGCAGTACTTC.

This clone has only a few counts. The chain employs TRBV30 and TRBJ1-6, with 7 bases aligning to TRBD1. Unmatched junction bases numbered 3, after V lost 5 bases and J lost 5 bases. CDR3 length: 13 residues. CDR1 and CDR2 from the germline V gene are GTSNPN and SVGIG (reference sequence). CDR3 nucleotide sequence: TGTGCCTGGGGGGACAGCAATAATTCACCCCTCCACTTT. It yields the protein CAWGDSNNSPLHF.

The CDR3 reads CASSISAGGSYEQYF. CDR3 nucleotide sequence: TGTGCCAGCAGCATAAGTGCGGGAGGTTCCTACGAGCAGTACTTC. The J gene is TRBJ2-7, the V gene TRBV9; 8 nucleotides agree with TRBD2. V shed 4 bases, J shed 1 base, and the junction held 7 bases outside the gene matches. CDR3 length equals 15 residues. Germline V lookup: CDR1 SGDLS, CDR2 YYNGEE.

V gene TRBV20-1 combines with J gene TRBJ1-3; possibly TRBD1 for D (5 bases). V was trimmed by 6 bases and J by 4 bases, leaving 7 bases between them. Germline CDR1 is DFQATT and CDR2 is SNEGSKA (reference sequence). CDR3 length: 11 residues. CDR3 sequence: CSANRGNTIYF. The DNA of the CDR3 is TGCAGTGCCAACAGGGGAAACACCATATATTTT.

This clone has a single count. This chain uses TRBV4-1 with TRBJ2-1; 9 bases are shared with TRBD2. There are 15 residues in the CDR3. With 1 base clipped from V and 8 bases from J, the junction kept 6 bases outside the gene matches. Per germline, CDR1 MGHRA and CDR2 YSYEKL. CDR3 sequence reads: CASSQALAGLYEQFF. The CDR3 DNA is TGCGCCAGCAGCCAAGCCCTAGCGGGGCTATATGAGCAGTTCTTC.

The chain combines TRBV28 with TRBJ2-5; possible D gene TRBD2, 5 bases. Matching the DNA end better, TRBJ2-7 makes the J call doubtful. This CDR3 contains 15 residues. Germline assignment: CDR1 MDHEN and CDR2 SYDVKM. The CDR3 DNA reads TGTGCCAGCAGTTTAGCCGGAGAGGGCAGCTACGAGCAGTACTTC. It specifies CASSLAGEGSYEQYF.

The chain combines TRBV9 with TRBJ2-3; the D is unclear. The CDR3 is 13 amino acids. The V gene's germline CDR1 is SGDLS and CDR2 YYNGEE. Trimming stripped 4 bases from V and 3 bases from J, with 9 bases between. The CDR3 loop is CASSPQFTDTQYF. For the CDR3, the DNA is TGTGCCAGCAGCCCCCAGTTTACAGATACGCAGTATTTT.

The sample holds a few counts of this clone. The chain is built from TRBV28 and TRBJ1-4; D is undetermined. Trimming took off 5 bases at V and 2 bases at J, with 15 bases between the two ends. This CDR3 contains 16 residues. CDR1 is MDHEN and CDR2 is SYDVKM in the germline V gene. CDR3 nucleotides: TGTGCCAGCAGTCTAATGCTGGGGAGCACTAATGAAAAACTGTTTTTT. It codes for CASSLMLGSTNEKLFF.

The genes are TRBV2 and TRBJ1-3; possibly TRBD1 for D (5 bases). CDR3 length: 16 residues. Trimming stripped 6 bases from V and 0 bases from J, with 15 bases between. The germline V gene has CDR1 SNHLY and CDR2 FYNNEI. The CDR3 here is CASSLKGKDSGNTIYF. The DNA for the CDR3 is TGTGCCAGCAGCCTTAAGGGGAAAGACTCTGGAAACACCATATATTTT.

The gene calls are TRBV4-2 and TRBJ2-7; 9 bases map to TRBD2. With 6 bases clipped from V and 2 bases from J, the junction kept 14 bases outside the gene matches. CDR3 length: 17 amino acids. Germline values: CDR1 LGHNA, CDR2 YNFKEQ. CDR3 nucleotide sequence: TGTGCCAGCAGTCAGACACACACCGGGACTAGCACCTACGAGCAGTACTTC. Protein: CASSQTHTGTSTYEQYF.

The CDR3 coding sequence is TGTGCCAGCAGTCGCTCGACAGTCAACACTGAAGCTTTCTTT. Translated, it gives CASSRSTVNTEAFF. The J gene is TRBJ1-1, the V gene TRBV6-5, with D perhaps matching TRBD1 (5 bases). CDR3 size: 14 residues. From germline, CDR1 is MNHEY and CDR2 SVGAGI. V was cut by 5 bases and J by 2 bases, with 12 bases left in between.

CDR3 loop: CASSWGQNTEAFF. In nucleotides, the CDR3 is TGTGCCAGCAGCTGGGGACAGAACACTGAAGCTTTCTTT. This chain links TRBV7-3 with TRBJ1-1; weak D call: TRBD1 (6 bases). From germline, CDR1 is SGHTA and CDR2 FQGTGA. Trimming removed 4 bases at V and 1 base at J, with 7 bases between. The CDR3 is made up of 13 amino acids.

This chain links TRBV27 with TRBJ2-6; TRBD1 is a possible D gene (6 bases). Trimming pared 7 bases from V and 10 bases from J, leaving 20 bases between. The CDR3 is 15 residues long. CDR1 and CDR2 (germline): MNHEY, SMNVEV (reference sequence). In DNA, the CDR3 is TGTGCCAGCACTCCCTGGGCGACAGGTCCTAACGTCCTGACTTTC. Protein: CASTPWATGPNVLTF.

This clone came up a few times. The chain carries TRBV7-9 and TRBJ1-1; no reliable D call. Trimming removed 0 bases from V and 1 base from J, with 3 bases in between. Germline-derived CDR1 and CDR2 are SEHNR and FQNEAQ (reference sequence). The CDR3 has 13 amino acids. The CDR3: CASSLAANTEAFF. In DNA, the CDR3 is TGTGCCAGCAGCTTAGCGGCGAACACTGAAGCTTTCTTT.

The chain links TRBV4-2 to TRBJ2-2, with unresolved D. The germline V gene encodes CDR1 LGHNA and CDR2 YNFKEQ. CDR3 length: 12 amino acids. Trimming took 1 base from V and 7 from J, leaving 4 bases between them. This CDR3 reads CASSQGYGELFF. The CDR3 bases are TGTGCCAGCAGCCAAGGTTACGGGGAGCTGTTTTTT.

The chain employs TRBV7-2 and TRBJ2-1; 14 bases match TRBD2. Trimming at V came to 4 bases and at J to 6 bases, leaving 8 bases not matched to a gene. The CDR3 is 17 residues long. The V gene's germline CDR1 is SGHTA and CDR2 FQGNSA. The CDR3 DNA is TGTGCCAGCAGCTCTGGACTAGCGGGAGGAGGAAGCAATGAGCAGTTCTTC. Its translation: CASSSGLAGGGSNEQFF.

The chain carries TRBV11-2 and TRBJ1-2, with D possibly matching TRBD1 (5 bases). CDR3 size: 13 residues. Between the trimmed V and J ends, which lost 1 base and 5 bases, there was a span of 8 bases. Germline CDR1 is SGHAT and CDR2 is FQNNGV. Here the CDR3 reads CASSLGGVYGYTF. The CDR3 region has the DNA TGTGCCAGCAGCTTAGGGGGGGTGTATGGCTACACCTTC.

The J gene is TRBJ2-7, the V gene TRBV7-8; maybe TRBD1 (5 bases). V was trimmed by 6 bases and J by 2 bases, leaving 14 bases between them. Germline V gene data show CDR1 as SGHVS and CDR2 as FQNEAQ. This CDR3 has 14 residues. This CDR3 reads CASRYDDRPYEQYF. Here the CDR3 DNA reads TGTGCCAGCAGATACGATGACAGACCCTACGAGCAGTACTTC.

The chain employs TRBV6-6 and TRBJ2-2; possibly TRBD1 for D (6 bases). Looked up from germline, CDR1 is MNHNY and CDR2 is SVGAGI (reference sequence). The CDR3 is 15 residues long. Trimming left V 8 bases short and J 3 bases short, with 16 bases between. CDR3 sequence: CASGGRAVDTGELFF. In DNA, the CDR3 is TGTGCCAGCGGGGGCAGGGCGGTAGACACCGGGGAGCTGTTTTTT.

The chain combines TRBV7-9 with TRBJ2-7; a possible D gene is TRBD1 (6 bases). V was trimmed by 1 base and J by 6 bases, leaving 19 bases between them. Germline V CDR1 and CDR2: SEHNR, FQNEAQ (reference sequence). CDR3 length: 16 amino acids. The CDR3 DNA sequence: TGTGCCAGCAGCTTAGTTCAGGGGTTACTTGTCCCCGAGCAGTACTTC. It specifies CASSLVQGLLVPEQYF. The full variable domain, in which reference TRBV7-9 and TRBJ2-7 provide the parts outside the CDR3, is DTGVSQNPRHKITKRGQNVTFRCDPISEHNRLYWYRQTLGQGPEFLTYFQNEAQLEKSRLLSDRFSAERPKGSFSTLEIQRTEQGDSAMYLCASSLVQGLLVPEQYFGPGTRLTVT.